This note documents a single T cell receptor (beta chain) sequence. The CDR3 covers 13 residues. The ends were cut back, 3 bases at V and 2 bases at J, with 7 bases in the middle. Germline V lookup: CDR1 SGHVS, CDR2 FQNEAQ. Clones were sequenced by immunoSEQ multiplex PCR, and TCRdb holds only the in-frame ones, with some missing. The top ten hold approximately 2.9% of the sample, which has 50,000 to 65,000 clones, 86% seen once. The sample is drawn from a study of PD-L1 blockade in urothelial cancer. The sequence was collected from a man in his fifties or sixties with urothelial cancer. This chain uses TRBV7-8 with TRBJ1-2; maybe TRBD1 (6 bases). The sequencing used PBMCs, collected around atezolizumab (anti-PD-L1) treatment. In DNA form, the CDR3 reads TGTGCCAGCAGCTTCGGACAGAACTATGGCTACACCTTC. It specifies CASSFGQNYGYTF.